The 29 T cell receptor beta chains in this list originate from one sample, sequenced in a study of human thymus T cells. The method was immunoSEQ multiplex PCR; TCRdb's version includes in-frame clones alone and lacks a portion of them. Of roughly 130,000 clones listed, around 94% are singletons. During corrective heart surgery, resections were taken, and the thymus tissue came from them. The sample was thymus tissue. These receptors were obtained from a boy in the first two years of life with a congenital heart defect but otherwise immunologically healthy.

This chain links TRBV4-1 with TRBJ2-7; tentatively, D is TRBD1 or TRBD2 (5 bases each). Deletions cut 2 bases from V and 4 bases from J, with 15 bases between. CDR1 and CDR2 (germline): MGHRA, YSYEKL. The CDR3 is made up of 15 amino acids. CDR3 in DNA: TGCGCCAGCAGCCAAAAAGGGACGGTGGGGTACGAGCAGTACTTC. Amino acid sequence: CASSQKGTVGYEQYF.

V gene TRBV27 combines with J gene TRBJ2-5; 7 nucleotides match TRBD2. V shed 5 bases and J 4 bases; nucleotides not matched to a gene: 10. Looked up from germline, CDR1 is MNHEY and CDR2 is SMNVEV (reference sequence). The CDR3 contains 15 residues. The CDR3 nucleotides are TGTGCCAGCAGTCCCTCACTAGCGAGGGGAGAGACCCAGTACTTC. It translates to CASSPSLARGETQYF.

V usage is TRBV10-1 and J usage is TRBJ1-2; 7 bases align to TRBD1. J gave up 3 bases and V 0 bases, and 7 bases lay outside the gene matches. CDR1 is WNHNN, CDR2 SYGVQD, per germline (reference sequence). The CDR3 runs to 16 residues. The CDR3 sequence is CASSESIKTGDYGYTF. The DNA of the CDR3 is TGCGCCAGCAGTGAGTCTATAAAAACAGGGGACTATGGCTACACCTTC.

The V call is TRBV7-9, the J call TRBJ1-5, with 10 bases identical to TRBD1. The CDR3 runs to 17 residues. Trimming at V came to 2 bases and at J to 2 bases, leaving 6 bases not matched to a gene. The germline gives CDR1 SEHNR, CDR2 FQNEAQ (reference sequence). For the CDR3, the DNA is TGTGCCAGCAGCTTACGCCGGGACAGGGGAGGCAATCAGCCCCAGCATTTT. It specifies CASSLRRDRGGNQPQHF.

The chain has TRBV13 and TRBJ1-1; D call uncertain. Germline V gene lookup returns CDR1 PRHDT and CDR2 FYEKMQ (reference sequence). Trimming removed 5 bases at V and 5 bases at J, with 12 bases between. The CDR3 totals 13 residues. The DNA of the CDR3 is TGTGCCAGCAGCCCAAGCCAAGGGACTGAAGCTTTCTTT. Its translation is CASSPSQGTEAFF.

The chain employs TRBV5-6 and TRBJ2-7; D gene uncertain. Germline CDR1 and CDR2: SGHDT and YYEEEE. The CDR3 has 13 amino acids. Trimming shortened V by 4 bases and J by 2 bases, and 10 bases separated the two germline ends. This CDR3 is CASSDVGAYEQYF. In DNA, the CDR3 is TGTGCCAGCAGCGATGTCGGTGCCTACGAGCAGTACTTC.

About this clone: One end of the junction is discordant with germline, which a read error may explain. The rearrangement joins TRBV7-3 to TRBJ2-2, with D possibly matching TRBD1 (6 bases). Per the germline V gene, CDR1 is SGHTA and CDR2 is FQGTGA. This CDR3 comprises 17 residues. CDR3 residues: CAGSFPRQGPNTGELFF. CDR3 DNA: TGTGCCGGCAGCTTCCCCCGGCAGGGGCCTAACACCGGGGAGCTGTTTTTT.

This rearrangement joins TRBV4-3 to TRBJ2-1; D is uncertain. V lost 1 base to trimming and J lost 10 bases, with 14 bases between them. The CDR3 is 14 residues long. The germline V gene has CDR1 LGHNA and CDR2 YSLEER. This chain's CDR3 is CASSQAYKAGEQFF. CDR3 bases: TGCGCCAGCAGCCAAGCATATAAAGCTGGCGAGCAGTTCTTC.

The V call is TRBV7-9, the J call TRBJ1-6; TRBD1 is a possible D gene (5 bases). Germline V gene lookup returns CDR1 SEHNR and CDR2 FQNEAQ (reference sequence). Trimming took 5 bases from V and 7 from J, leaving 15 bases between them. CDR3 length equals 15 residues. CDR3 region: CASSALGRENSPLHF. In nucleotides, the CDR3 is TGTGCCAGCAGCGCGCTGGGCAGGGAGAATTCACCCCTCCACTTT.

In its sample, this clone was seen once. J is TRBJ1-1 and V is TRBV28, with 12 bases identical to TRBD1. CDR1 is MDHEN and CDR2 is SYDVKM in the germline V gene. The CDR3 is 17 amino acids. The junction had 11 bases not matched to a gene; V was cut back by 5 bases and J by 4 bases. The CDR3 here is CASSLRDRGRIGTEAFF. The CDR3 nucleotides are TGTGCCAGCAGTCTCCGGGACAGGGGGCGCATAGGCACTGAAGCTTTCTTT.

The genes are TRBV4-1 and TRBJ2-7; D remains ambiguous. V was shortened by 0 bases and J by 2 bases, with 14 bases between the two germline ends. The germline V gene has CDR1 MGHRA and CDR2 YSYEKL. This CDR3 contains 16 residues. The CDR3 DNA follows: TGCGCCAGCAGCCAAGATCCTCGACGGTCCCCCTACGAGCAGTACTTC. Amino acids: CASSQDPRRSPYEQYF.

V usage is TRBV6-1 and J usage is TRBJ1-5, with a weak D call TRBD1 (6 bases). Looked up from germline, CDR1 is MNHNS and CDR2 is SASEGT. V lost 6 bases and J 3 bases, leaving 15 bases between the germline ends. This CDR3 region has 15 residues. The CDR3 here is CASRGFTGLNQPQHF. The CDR3 coding sequence is TGTGCCAGCAGGGGGTTTACAGGGCTCAATCAGCCCCAGCATTTT.

The chain employs TRBV28 and TRBJ2-3, with 11 bases fitting TRBD2. Germline CDR1 reads MDHEN; CDR2 reads SYDVKM. J lost 5 bases, V lost 7 bases, and 5 bases had no gene match. The CDR3 spans 14 residues. The CDR3 loop reads CASNSGGAGDTQYF. CDR3 sequence (DNA): TGTGCCAGCAATAGCGGGGGGGCCGGAGATACGCAGTATTTT.

The CDR3 sequence is CASSFPPRYYGYTF. The CDR3 nucleotides are TGTGCCAGCAGTTTCCCCCCCAGGTACTATGGCTACACCTTC. The chain couples TRBV28 to TRBJ1-2; D gene unclear. This CDR3 region has 14 residues. Germline lookup yields CDR1 MDHEN and CDR2 SYDVKM. The V end was cut by 3 bases, the J end by 3 bases, with 11 bases between.

For the CDR3, the DNA is TGTGCCAGCAGCAAAGGACTAGCGGGACCCGTTAGCACAGATACGCAGTATTTT. This codes for CASSKGLAGPVSTDTQYF. This chain uses TRBV21-1 with TRBJ2-3; the D segment call TRBD2 is taken from the table without a DNA check. TRBV21-1 is an annotated pseudogene. The CDR3 runs 18 residues.

CDR3 region: CASSPSSGQDKNIQYF. The CDR3 DNA follows: TGTGCCAGCAGCCCCAGCTCAGGGCAGGACAAAAACATTCAGTACTTC. This chain uses TRBV9 with TRBJ2-4; D might be TRBD1 (5 bases). The CDR3 runs 16 residues. Germline V gives CDR1 SGDLS, CDR2 YYNGEE. Trimming took 4 bases from V and 3 from J, leaving 17 bases between them.

This chain uses TRBV6-5 with TRBJ2-7; 9 bases are a match to TRBD2. Germline V gene lookup returns CDR1 MNHEY and CDR2 SVGAGI. CDR3 length: 14 residues. The ends lost 6 bases at V and 1 base at J; junction bases unmatched: 4. The CDR3 loop reads CASRERGVSYEQYF. CDR3 sequence (DNA): TGTGCCAGCAGAGAGCGGGGGGTATCCTACGAGCAGTACTTC.

This clone has more than one count but fewer than ten. This chain connects TRBV7-9 to TRBJ1-1; D unclear. Germline V gene sequence: CDR1 SEHNR, CDR2 FQNEAQ (reference sequence). The CDR3 totals 12 residues. Trimming took off 5 bases at V and 2 bases at J, with 6 bases between the two ends. The CDR3 DNA reads as TGTGCCAGCAGCCCGAACAACACTGAAGCTTTCTTT. It yields the protein CASSPNNTEAFF.

J is TRBJ2-3 and V is TRBV14; 8 bases agree with TRBD2. CDR3 length: 19 residues. Germline V gene lookup returns CDR1 SGHDN and CDR2 FVKESK. The junction had 18 bases not matched to a gene; V was cut back by 1 base and J by 6 bases. CDR3 sequence reads: CASSQGPRPGLVGADTQYF. For the CDR3, the DNA is TGTGCCAGCAGCCAAGGTCCCAGACCGGGACTAGTGGGGGCGGATACGCAGTATTTT.

This CDR3 is CASTLSWGVGYEQYF. For the CDR3, the DNA is TGTGCCAGCACGCTTTCTTGGGGGGTAGGTTACGAGCAGTACTTC. The chain recombines TRBV6-6 with TRBJ2-7; a weak D match, TRBD2 (6 bases). Germline assignment: CDR1 MNHNY and CDR2 SVGAGI (reference sequence). CDR3 length: 15 amino acids. Trimming removed 7 bases at V and 4 bases at J, with 20 bases between.

The chain joins TRBV29-1 to TRBJ2-3, with 7 nucleotides matching TRBD2. The CDR3 is 15 residues long. Germline V lookup: CDR1 SQVTM, CDR2 ANQGSEA. V dropped 3 bases and J dropped 4; count of bases not matched to a gene: 10. The CDR3 loop is CSVEGKAGRADTQYF. CDR3 coding DNA: TGCAGCGTTGAGGGAAAAGCGGGGAGGGCAGATACGCAGTATTTT.

The chain has TRBV19 and TRBJ2-1, with D perhaps TRBD1 (6 bases). Germline V gene data show CDR1 as LNHDA and CDR2 as SQIVND (reference sequence). The length of the CDR3 is 15 residues. V was trimmed by 3 bases and J by 2 bases, leaving 11 bases between them. The CDR3 loop is CASSIGAGAYNEQFF. The DNA of the CDR3 is TGTGCCAGTAGTATCGGAGCAGGGGCCTACAATGAGCAGTTCTTC.

The chain carries TRBV2 and TRBJ2-1; D is unclear. This CDR3 contains 18 residues. The germline V gene encodes CDR1 SNHLY and CDR2 FYNNEI. V dropped 2 bases and J dropped 0 bases, with 17 bases sitting between them. The CDR3 loop reads CASSEPSAAMSSYNEQFF. CDR3 in DNA: TGTGCCAGCAGTGAACCGTCTGCGGCCATGAGCTCCTACAATGAGCAGTTCTTC. The full variable domain, completed using reference TRBV2 and TRBJ2-1, is EPEVTQTPSHQVTQMGQEVILRCVPISNHLYFYWYRQILGQKVEFLVSFYNNEISEKSEIFDDQFSVERPDGSNFTLKIRSTKLEDSAMYFCASSEPSAAMSSYNEQFFGPGTRLTVL.

The rearrangement links TRBV4-2 to TRBJ2-5; 13 bases align to TRBD2. Germline V gene data show CDR1 as LGHNA and CDR2 as YNFKEQ. Germline trimming cut 2 bases from V and 5 bases from J; bases unmatched to any gene: 8. This CDR3 contains 17 residues. CDR3: CASSQTGLAGAKETQYF. The CDR3 bases are TGTGCCAGCAGCCAAACTGGACTAGCGGGGGCGAAGGAGACCCAGTACTTC.

This clone was observed once. The gene calls are TRBV5-5 and TRBJ2-7; possibly TRBD1 or TRBD2 for D (5 bases each). CDR1 and CDR2 from the germline V gene are SGHKS and YYEKEE (reference sequence). The germline V and J ends were trimmed by 1 base and 4 bases, with 12 bases remaining between them. The length of the CDR3 is 14 residues. This chain's CDR3 is CASSLRIGTYEQYF. The CDR3 DNA reads as TGTGCCAGCAGCTTGAGAATAGGGACGTACGAGCAGTACTTC.

The V gene is TRBV5-1, the J gene TRBJ1-2; 9 bases are shared with TRBD1. This CDR3 has 14 residues. Losses at the gene ends were 6 bases for V and 5 bases for J; bases not matched to a gene: 8. Looked up from germline, CDR1 is SGHRS and CDR2 is YFSETQ. This CDR3 reads CASTPGQGRYGYTF. The CDR3 nucleotides read TGCGCCAGCACTCCGGGACAGGGAAGATATGGCTACACCTTC. Using reference TRBV5-1 and TRBJ1-2 for the parts outside the CDR3, the full variable domain is KAGVTQTPRYLIKTRGQQVTLSCSPISGHRSVSWYQQTPGQGLQFLFEYFSETQRNKGNFPGRFSGRQFSNSRSEMNVSTLELGDSALYLCASTPGQGRYGYTFGSGTRLTVV.

The chain has TRBV2 and TRBJ2-7; 10 nucleotides align to TRBD1. The length of the CDR3 is 17 residues. Germline CDR1 reads SNHLY; CDR2 reads FYNNEI. With 0 bases clipped from V and 4 bases from J, the junction kept 9 bases outside the gene matches. In nucleotides, the CDR3 is TGTGCCAGCAGTGAAGCGCCCTTGGGACAGGGGCCTTACGAGCAGTACTTC. It is translated as CASSEAPLGQGPYEQYF.

The chain has TRBV5-4 and TRBJ1-1; TRBD1 agrees at 7 bases. This CDR3 comprises 14 residues. The J segment lost 4 bases and the V segment lost 3 bases, leaving 6 bases of the junction unmatched. CDR1 and CDR2 (germline): SGHNT, YYREEE (reference sequence). CDR3 region: CASSCNGTATEAFF. CDR3 nucleotides: TGTGCCAGCAGCTGTAATGGGACAGCCACTGAAGCTTTCTTT.

The CDR3 bases are TGCAGTGCTAGTCTAGGGGCCCAGTACTTC. Translation gives CSASLGAQYF. J is TRBJ2-5 and V is TRBV20-1, with a weak D call TRBD1 (5 bases). This CDR3 is 10 amino acids long. V was cut by 3 bases and J by 9 bases, with 8 bases left in between. The germline CDR1 and CDR2 sequences are DFQATT and SNEGSKA (reference sequence).